This T cell receptor beta chain comes out of a study of blood T cell repertoires in COVID-19. In the source study's methods: Estimation of nucleated cell counts relied on the amplification of reference gene primers. Sequenced by immunoSEQ multiplex PCR; TCRdb stores in-frame clones only, minus some. Clone size and V and J calls were adopted from that table, with D and trimming inferred from the DNA. The sample lists some 90,000 clones, more than 80% occurring once. The TCR originated in a man between 50 and 59 years old with COVID-19, enrolled during active disease. Sequenced input: peripheral blood.

CDR3 residues: CASSLGQAVGEQYF. CDR3 coding DNA: TGTGCCAGCAGCTTAGGACAGGCGGTGGGCGAGCAGTACTTC. The chain is built from TRBV7-2 and TRBJ2-7; possibly TRBD1 for D (6 bases). The CDR3 spans 14 residues. V lost 1 base and J 6 bases, leaving 13 bases between the germline ends. Germline V gene lookup returns CDR1 SGHTA and CDR2 FQGNSA. Full variable domain (remainder filled in from reference TRBV7-2 and TRBJ2-7): GAGVSQSPSNKVTEKGKDVELRCDPISGHTALYWYRQSLGQGLEFLIYFQGNSAPDKSGLPSDRFSAERTGGSVSTLTIQRTQQEDSAVYLCASSLGQAVGEQYFGPGTRLTVT.